The clone carrying this T cell receptor beta chain came up a few times. The record originates from a study of tumour-infiltrating T cells in Burkitt lymphoma. Study as a whole: All epidemiological Burkitt lymphoma subtypes were represented in the cohort. Productive clonality predicted overall and progression-free survival.

This table comes from immunoSEQ multiplex PCR, and its TCRdb copy is limited to in-frame clones, with some not included. The repertoire has 43,000 or so clones, around 30% of them found once; the top ten carry around 3%. Germline V CDR1 and CDR2: MNHEY, SVGAGI. V was trimmed by 4 bases and J by 3 bases, leaving 13 bases between them. The CDR3 contains 14 residues. The chain is built from TRBV6-5 and TRBJ2-7, with a possible D match to TRBD1 (6 bases). The sequence derives from a human donor with Burkitt lymphoma. Sequenced input: tumor tissue. The CDR3 is CASSFRTTGYEQYF. CDR3 sequence (DNA): TGTGCCAGCAGTTTTCGTACGACAGGCTACGAGCAGTACTTC.